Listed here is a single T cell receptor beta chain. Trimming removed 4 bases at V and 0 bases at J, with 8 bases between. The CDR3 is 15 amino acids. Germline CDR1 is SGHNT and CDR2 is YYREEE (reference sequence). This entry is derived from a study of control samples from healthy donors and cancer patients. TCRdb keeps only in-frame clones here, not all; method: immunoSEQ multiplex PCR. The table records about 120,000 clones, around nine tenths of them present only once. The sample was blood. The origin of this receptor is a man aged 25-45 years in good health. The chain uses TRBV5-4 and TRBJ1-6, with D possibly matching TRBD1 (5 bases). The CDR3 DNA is TGTGCCAGCAGCCATGACAGCTCCTATAATTCACCCCTCCACTTT. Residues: CASSHDSSYNSPLHF.